This T cell receptor (beta chain) was captured in a study of control samples from healthy donors and cancer patients. The germline V gene encodes CDR1 MDHEN and CDR2 SYDVKM. The CDR3 consists of 16 residues. V lost 2 bases and J lost 1, with 14 bases in between. This table comes from immunoSEQ multiplex PCR, and its TCRdb copy is limited to in-frame clones, with some not included. Of 45,000 to 60,000 clones detected, 80% appear once; the ten largest clones hold around 9.1%. Source material: blood. The chain couples TRBV28 to TRBJ2-5, with D uncertain. The clonotype was recovered from a man between 65 and 85 years old in good health. CDR3 DNA sequence: TGTGCCAGCAGTTTAGTGGCAGCCCGCATCCAAGAGACCCAGTACTTC. Residues: CASSLVAARIQETQYF.